The 27 T cell receptor beta chains below all came from one sample that was sequenced in a study of OX40 agonist ivuxolimab in advanced cancers. Here immunoSEQ multiplex PCR was the method, and the copy in TCRdb shows in-frame clones only, minus some. The table includes some 46,000 clones, roughly nine tenths detected once. The sample here was CD4+ or CD8+ T cells sorted from blood, taken in a trial of the OX40 agonist ivuxolimab. These receptors were collected from an adult with an advanced solid tumor such as melanoma, head and neck, liver or kidney cancer.

This CDR3 reads CASSFGTSGGPTNTGELFF. In DNA form, the CDR3 reads TGTGCCAGCAGCTTCGGGACTAGCGGGGGGCCTACGAACACCGGGGAGCTGTTTTTT. This rearrangement joins TRBV7-9 to TRBJ2-2; TRBD2 matches at 15 bases. The V gene end was trimmed by 3 bases and the J gene end by 0 bases; junction bases not matched to a gene: 5. The CDR3 has 19 residues. The V gene's germline CDR1 is SEHNR and CDR2 FQNEAQ (reference sequence).

The rearrangement links TRBV7-2 to TRBJ1-3; D unresolved. This CDR3 region has 15 residues. V was pared by 0 bases and J by 0 bases, with 6 bases between. Per the germline V gene, CDR1 is SGHTA and CDR2 is FQGNSA. CDR3 amino acids: CASSLAPGSGNTIYF. CDR3 DNA: TGTGCCAGCAGCTTAGCTCCAGGCTCTGGAAACACCATATATTTT.

The CDR3 protein is CASSEYVGAYEQYF. The CDR3 nucleotides are TGTGCCAGCAGTGAATACGTAGGGGCCTACGAGCAGTACTTC. This chain uses TRBV25-1 with TRBJ2-7, with a tentative D call TRBD1 (5 bases). The CDR3 runs 14 residues. Germline V gene sequence: CDR1 MGHDK, CDR2 SYGVNS. V was pared by 0 bases and J by 2 bases, with 8 bases between.

Only one count was recorded for this clone. V usage is TRBV19 and J usage is TRBJ2-1, with D maybe TRBD2 (5 bases). The V gene's germline CDR1 is LNHDA and CDR2 SQIVND (reference sequence). The CDR3 is 16 amino acids. V was clipped by 5 bases and J by 2 bases, with 16 bases between them. DNA of the CDR3: TGTGCCAGTAGTGGTAACGGGGAGTTAGCCTACAATGAGCAGTTCTTC. Amino acid sequence: CASSGNGELAYNEQFF.

The chain carries TRBV19 and TRBJ1-1; possible D gene TRBD1, 6 bases. Germline V gives CDR1 LNHDA, CDR2 SQIVND (reference sequence). The V and J ends lost 6 bases and 2 bases respectively, with 10 bases between them. CDR3 length equals 13 residues. The CDR3 sequence: CASRDRLNTEAFF. In DNA form, the CDR3 reads TGTGCCAGTAGAGACAGGCTAAACACTGAAGCTTTCTTT.

The J gene is TRBJ2-7, the V gene TRBV9, with D perhaps TRBD1 or TRBD2 (5 bases each). V lost 2 bases and J 2 bases, leaving 14 bases between the germline ends. The germline CDR1 and CDR2 sequences are SGDLS and YYNGEE. The CDR3 contains 15 residues. The CDR3 coding sequence is TGTGCCAGCAGCGTCCGACCGGGACCCACCTACGAGCAGTACTTC. This encodes CASSVRPGPTYEQYF.

This chain uses TRBV9 with TRBJ2-3; tentatively, D is TRBD1 (6 bases). The germline V and J ends were trimmed by 3 bases and 0 bases, with 11 bases remaining between them. The germline V gene has CDR1 SGDLS and CDR2 YYNGEE. This CDR3 is 15 amino acids long. The CDR3 region is CASSGGQTSTDTQYF. The DNA for the CDR3 is TGTGCCAGCAGCGGGGGACAAACTAGCACAGATACGCAGTATTTT.

The chain couples TRBV4-3 to TRBJ2-7; D not certain. Deletions cut 0 bases from V and 6 bases from J, with 9 bases between. The CDR3 contains 13 residues. In germline, CDR1 is LGHNA, CDR2 YSLEER. For the CDR3, the DNA is TGCGCCAGCAGCCAAGACTCTCTTTCCGAGCAGTACTTC. Protein: CASSQDSLSEQYF.

V and J are TRBV4-3 and TRBJ2-1, with 14 bases aligning to TRBD2. The germline CDR1 and CDR2 sequences are LGHNA and YSLEER. This CDR3 is 17 amino acids long. The V segment lost 4 bases and the J segment 6 bases; nucleotides outside the gene matches: 8. The CDR3 region has the DNA TGCGCCAGCAGCCGCCCGACTAGCGGGGGGGCCTCCAATGAGCAGTTCTTC. This translates into CASSRPTSGGASNEQFF.

CDR3 region: CASSFGNTIYF. The CDR3 DNA is TGTGCCAGCAGCTTTGGAAACACCATATATTTT. The chain is built from TRBV11-3 and TRBJ1-3; D is unclear. The CDR3 spans 11 residues. V dropped 3 bases and J dropped 3 bases, with 0 bases sitting between them. Germline V lookup: CDR1 SGHNT, CDR2 YENEEA.

This chain links TRBV9 with TRBJ2-7; a possible D gene is TRBD2 (6 bases). This CDR3 region has 14 residues. The germline V gene encodes CDR1 SGDLS and CDR2 YYNGEE. The V end lost 0 bases, the J end lost 3 bases, and 10 bases lay between the germline ends. CDR3 DNA sequence: TGTGCCAGCAGCGTAGGGGATAGCGGCTACGAGCAGTACTTC. This gives the protein CASSVGDSGYEQYF.

V and J are TRBV12-5 and TRBJ1-6, with a possible D match to TRBD1 (6 bases). Germline CDR1 reads LGHNT; CDR2 reads FRNRAP. Trimming stripped 7 bases from V and 7 bases from J, with 17 bases between. The CDR3 contains 15 residues. CDR3 amino acids: CASEPSGGGNSPLHF. CDR3 nucleotides: TGTGCTAGTGAGCCCAGCGGGGGCGGCAATTCACCCCTCCACTTT.

This chain links TRBV6-6 with TRBJ2-7; TRBD2 aligns across 7 bases. The CDR3 contains 15 residues. Germline V CDR1 and CDR2: MNHNY, SVGAGI (reference sequence). V lost 2 bases to trimming and J lost 2 bases; unmatched junction nucleotides: 6. The CDR3 loop reads CASSYAEGLAYEQYF. DNA of the CDR3: TGTGCCAGCAGTTACGCCGAAGGACTAGCCTACGAGCAGTACTTC.

This chain joins TRBV27 and TRBJ2-7, with D perhaps assigned TRBD1 or TRBD2 (5 bases each). The CDR3 contains 13 residues. The germline gives CDR1 MNHEY, CDR2 SMNVEV (reference sequence). Trimming left V 3 bases short and J 2 bases short, with 8 bases between. The CDR3 bases are TGTGCCAGCAGTTTTCGGGGCGCCTACGAGCAGTACTTC. It yields the protein CASSFRGAYEQYF.

This chain connects TRBV11-3 to TRBJ2-7; D gene ambiguous. V lost 5 bases and J 2 bases, leaving 10 bases between the germline ends. Germline CDR1 is SGHNT and CDR2 is YENEEA. CDR3 length: 13 residues. CDR3 sequence (DNA): TGTGCCAGCAGCCACCGCGAGGCCTACGAGCAGTACTTC. Translated: CASSHREAYEQYF.

The V gene is TRBV5-5, the J gene TRBJ2-7, with D perhaps matching TRBD1 (6 bases). CDR3 length equals 14 residues. Trimming pared 3 bases from V and 0 bases from J, leaving 10 bases between. CDR1 and CDR2 from the germline V gene are SGHKS and YYEKEE (reference sequence). This CDR3 reads CASSSGTLSYEQYF. The CDR3 DNA reads as TGTGCCAGCAGCTCCGGGACACTCTCCTACGAGCAGTACTTC.

The V and J genes are TRBV15 and TRBJ2-7; maybe TRBD1 (6 bases). CDR3 length: 16 amino acids. Germline V gene data show CDR1 as LNHNV and CDR2 as YYDKDF (reference sequence). V was clipped by 0 bases and J by 4 bases, with 16 bases between them. CDR3 bases: TGTGCCACCAGCAGAGATGTAGCAGGGGTTTCGTACGAGCAGTACTTC. Translating gives CATSRDVAGVSYEQYF.

The chain employs TRBV6-5 and TRBJ2-7, with 7 bases lining up with TRBD2. The CDR3 sequence is 12 residues long. The J segment lost 1 base and the V segment lost 8 bases, leaving 2 bases of the junction unmatched. Germline lookup yields CDR1 MNHEY and CDR2 SVGAGI. CDR3 sequence (DNA): TGTGCCAGCTCGGGAGGATCCTACGAGCAGTACTTC. It specifies CASSGGSYEQYF.

The chain links TRBV10-3 to TRBJ2-3; no firm D call. Germline CDR1 ENHRY, CDR2 SYGVKD. Trimming pared 6 bases from V and 0 bases from J, leaving 1 base between. The CDR3 spans 11 residues. The CDR3 sequence is CAIRSTDTQYF. The CDR3 DNA is TGTGCCATCAGGAGCACAGATACGCAGTATTTT.

The V and J genes are TRBV4-2 and TRBJ2-7; no clear D gene. Germline CDR1 and CDR2: LGHNA and YNFKEQ. The CDR3 contains 13 residues. Deletions cut 0 bases from V and 3 bases from J, with 6 bases between. The CDR3 DNA reads as TGTGCCAGCAGCCAAGAAAATCTCTACGAGCAGTACTTC. This encodes CASSQENLYEQYF.

V gene TRBV7-9 combines with J gene TRBJ2-7; D not certain. The germline V and J ends were trimmed by 1 base and 1 base, with 8 bases remaining between them. The CDR3 contains 14 residues. The germline V gene encodes CDR1 SEHNR and CDR2 FQNEAQ (reference sequence). CDR3 amino acids: CASSLGVRSYEQYF. Written as DNA, the CDR3 is TGTGCCAGCAGCTTAGGAGTCAGATCCTACGAGCAGTACTTC.

In its sample, this clone was seen a few times. The chain links TRBV29-1 to TRBJ2-7; 15 nucleotides match TRBD2. Germline V gene sequence: CDR1 SQVTM, CDR2 ANQGSEA. The CDR3 runs to 16 residues. Trimming took 4 bases from V and 1 from J; bases not matched to a gene: 5. The CDR3 coding sequence is TGCAGCGTTGTGGGACTAGCGGGAGGATCATCCTACGAGCAGTACTTC. Translating it yields CSVVGLAGGSSYEQYF.

J is TRBJ2-7 and V is TRBV11-2; no definite D call. CDR3 size: 11 residues. Germline CDR1 reads SGHAT; CDR2 reads FQNNGV. Trimming pared 4 bases from V and 6 bases from J, leaving 7 bases between. The CDR3 DNA reads TGTGCCAGCAGCTACTTCTCCGAGCAGTACTTC. Protein sequence: CASSYFSEQYF.

The chain combines TRBV7-3 with TRBJ2-6; D is uncertain. V gave up 5 bases and J gave up 3 bases, with 14 bases separating them. The CDR3 is 16 residues long. CDR1 SGHTA and CDR2 FQGTGA come from the germline V gene. Here the CDR3 reads CASSPNPGGGANVLTF. In DNA, the CDR3 is TGTGCCAGCAGCCCAAACCCGGGTGGTGGGGCCAACGTCCTGACTTTC.

The chain has TRBV5-4 and TRBJ1-2, with 7 bases aligning to TRBD1. The germline CDR1 and CDR2 sequences are SGHNT and YYREEE (reference sequence). The ends lost 4 bases at V and 8 bases at J; junction bases unmatched: 8. CDR3 length: 13 amino acids. The CDR3 sequence: CASSHRGGRGYTF. CDR3 DNA sequence: TGTGCCAGCAGCCACAGGGGAGGCAGAGGCTACACCTTC.

The chain couples TRBV19 to TRBJ2-1; no clear D gene. The CDR3 totals 15 residues. Looked up from germline, CDR1 is LNHDA and CDR2 is SQIVND (reference sequence). Trimming left V 2 bases short and J 0 bases short, with 8 bases between. CDR3 nucleotides: TGTGCCAGTAGTATAATGTACCTCTCCTACAATGAGCAGTTCTTC. It encodes CASSIMYLSYNEQFF.

The genes are TRBV13 and TRBJ1-1; no definite D call. CDR3 length equals 13 residues. Deletions cut 4 bases from V and 8 bases from J, with 14 bases between. Germline V CDR1 and CDR2: PRHDT, FYEKMQ (reference sequence). The CDR3: CASSSLSNSEAFF. The DNA of the CDR3 is TGTGCCAGCAGCTCCTTGTCGAATTCGGAAGCTTTCTTT.